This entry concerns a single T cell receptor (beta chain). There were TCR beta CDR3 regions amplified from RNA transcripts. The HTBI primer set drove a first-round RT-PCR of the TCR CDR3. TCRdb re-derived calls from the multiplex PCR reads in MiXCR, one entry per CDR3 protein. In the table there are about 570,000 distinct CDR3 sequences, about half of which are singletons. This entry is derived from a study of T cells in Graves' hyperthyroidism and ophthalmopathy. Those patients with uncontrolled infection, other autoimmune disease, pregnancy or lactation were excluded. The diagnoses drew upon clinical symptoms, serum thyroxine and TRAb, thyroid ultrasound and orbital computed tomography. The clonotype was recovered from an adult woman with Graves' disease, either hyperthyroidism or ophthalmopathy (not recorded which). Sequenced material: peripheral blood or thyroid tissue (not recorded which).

The CDR3 is CSARKVPTLYGYTF. CDR3 sequence (DNA): TGCAGTGCTAGAAAGGTCCCCACCCTCTATGGCTACACCTTC. The J gene is TRBJ1-2, the V gene TRBV20-1; D uncertain. The V gene's germline CDR1 is DFQATT and CDR2 SNEGSKA (reference sequence). The V end lost 2 bases, the J end lost 4 bases, and 14 bases lay between the germline ends. This CDR3 is built from 14 residues.